This TCR beta chain was found in a study of cytomegalovirus exposure and HLA in healthy donors. Healthy bone marrow donors formed the donor group. This CDR3 has 13 residues. Looked up from germline, CDR1 is SNHLY and CDR2 is FYNNEI. V dropped 6 bases and J dropped 5; count of bases not matched to a gene: 3. A remark on this clone: Its antigen is not known.

13 Jbeta primers and 60 Vbeta primers were used for the PCR. Assay: immunoSEQ multiplex PCR; the TCRdb copy retains only in-frame clones and omits some. This sample's table reports roughly 120,000 clones. Study observations and caveats: It was only CMV serostatus that was available as immune exposure information. A later analysis reported that several of the most significant clusters appeared to be linked to common viral pathogens, among them Epstein-Barr virus. In a later analysis, an Asian-associated ancestry cluster reportedly showed fewer N-insertions than the approximately 640-donor mean.

Sequenced material: PBMCs. The genes are TRBV2 and TRBJ2-1; 8 bases fit TRBD1. The receptor's source is a man aged 25 to 45 in good health and CMV-seronegative. The CDR3 protein is CASRRDRNNEQFF. DNA for the CDR3: TGTGCCAGCAGACGGGACAGGAACAATGAGCAGTTCTTC. The full variable domain, rest sourced from reference TRBV2 and TRBJ2-1, is EPEVTQTPSHQVTQMGQEVILRCVPISNHLYFYWYRQILGQKVEFLVSFYNNEISEKSEIFDDQFSVERPDGSNFTLKIRSTKLEDSAMYFCASRRDRNNEQFFGPGTRLTVL.